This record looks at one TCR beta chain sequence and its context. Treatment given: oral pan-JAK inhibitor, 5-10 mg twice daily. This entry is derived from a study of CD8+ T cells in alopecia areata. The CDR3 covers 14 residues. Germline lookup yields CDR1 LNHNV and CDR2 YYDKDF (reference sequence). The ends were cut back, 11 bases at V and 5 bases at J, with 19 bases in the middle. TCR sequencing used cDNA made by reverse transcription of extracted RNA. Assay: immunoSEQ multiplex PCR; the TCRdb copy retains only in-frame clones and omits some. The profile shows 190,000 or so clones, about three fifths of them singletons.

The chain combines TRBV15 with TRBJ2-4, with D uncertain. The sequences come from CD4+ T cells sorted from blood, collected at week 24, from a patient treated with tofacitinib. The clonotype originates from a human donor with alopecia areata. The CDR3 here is CAARPGGGENIQYF. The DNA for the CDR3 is TGTGCCGCACGGCCGGGTGGCGGTGAAAACATTCAGTACTTC.